A selection of T cell receptor beta chains follows, all from one sample in a study of T cell repertoires in cytomegalovirus infection. One entry per CDR3 protein results from TCRdb running MiXCR on the reads. The repertoire includes approximately 56,000 distinct CDR3 sequences, about 19% of them detected once, and around 77% sits in the top ten. For these TCRs, the target antigens are not known. Specimen: CD8+ T cells from cultured PBMCs, collected from culture after CMV antigen stimulation. The receptors come from a human donor in good health (CMV status not recorded). Some clones in this sample may be carry-over from other donors' samples. CDR3s include the opening cysteine and the closing phenylalanine or tryptophan. D genes are given only for firm matches. Size is omitted from some rows. Given values are once, few, many or a class for expanded clones.

J gene | V gene | clone size | D gene | CDR3 DNA | CDR3 protein
TRBJ2-7 | TRBV4-3 | NA | NA | TGCGCCAGCAGCCAAGTAGTCCAGGGTCGGGAGCAGTACTTC | CASSQVVQGREQYF
TRBJ2-2 | TRBV7-9 | NA | NA | TGTGCCAGCAGCCCGACGGTGGAGCTGTTTTTT | CASSPTVELFF
TRBJ2-3 | TRBV12-3/TRBV12-4 | NA | NA | TGTGCCAGCAGTCCTTGGGGGGGCGCATCAGATACGCAGTATTTT | CASSPWGGASDTQYF
TRBJ1-2 | TRBV6-1 | few | NA | TGTGCCAGCAGTGAGGCGGCCAGTAACCGGAGGAGGTATGGCTACACCTTC | CASSEAASNRRRYGYTF
TRBJ2-3 | TRBV6-5 | NA | NA | TGTGCCAGCAGTTACGCGACGGTAGATACGCAGTATTTT | CASSYATVDTQYF
TRBJ1-2 | TRBV9 | NA | NA | TGTGCCAGCAGCGCCACCGGGGGGAACTATGGCTACACCTTC | CASSATGGNYGYTF
TRBJ2-7 | TRBV20-1 | NA | NA | TGCAGTGCTACCAAATACATACTAGCTCCGGGCTCCTACGAGCAGTACTTC | CSATKYILAPGSYEQYF
TRBJ2-3 | TRBV7-6 | NA | TRBD2 | TGTGCCAGCAGCCGGACTAGCGGGGTTCGCACAGATACGCAGTATTTT | CASSRTSGVRTDTQYF
TRBJ1-2 | TRBV7-2 | many | TRBD1 | TGTGCCAGCAGCCAGACGTCCGGGACAGGGGGCGGATCGTATGGCTACACCTTC | CASSQTSGTGGGSYGYTF
TRBJ1-5 | TRBV4-2 | NA | NA | TGTGCCAGCAGCCAAGAGGGTGGGAGCAATCAGCCCCAGCATTTT | CASSQEGGSNQPQHF
TRBJ2-5 | TRBV11-3 | NA | NA | TGTGCCAGCAGCTTAGGACAGAGACAAGAGACCCAGTACTTC | CASSLGQRQETQYF
TRBJ2-1 | TRBV7-8 | few | NA | TGTGCCAGCAGCCCAGTTAGAATTGGGCGGTCCTACAATGAGCAGTTCTTC | CASSPVRIGRSYNEQFF
TRBJ1-1 | TRBV5-5 | NA | NA | TGTGCCAGCAGCCCGGGACCTGAAGCTTTCTTT | CASSPGPEAFF
TRBJ1-1 | TRBV2 | NA | TRBD1 | TGTGCCAGCAGAGAGCACAGGGGAATGAACACTGAAGCTTTCTTT | CASREHRGMNTEAFF
TRBJ1-1 | TRBV9 | few | TRBD1 | TGTGCCAGCAGCGACACAGGGGGCCCAGGAACTGAAGCTTTCTTT | CASSDTGGPGTEAFF
TRBJ2-1 | TRBV7-8 | NA | TRBD2 | TGTGCCAGCAGCTTAGTTTTGGCTAGCGGGGCCAATGAGCAGTTCTTC | CASSLVLASGANEQFF
TRBJ2-1 | TRBV7-8 | NA | TRBD2 | TGTGCCAGCAGCAGGACTAGCGGGAACTACAATGAGCAGTTCTTC | CASSRTSGNYNEQFF
TRBJ1-6 | TRBV6-2/TRBV6-3 | few | TRBD1 | TGTGCCAGCAGTTACTCCGGGACAGGGGCGAATTCACCCCTCCACTTT | CASSYSGTGANSPLHF
TRBJ1-5 | TRBV7-2 | few | NA | TGTGCCAGCAGCTTAGTGGTTTGGGTAAATCAGCCCCAGCATTTT | CASSLVVWVNQPQHF
TRBJ1-6 | TRBV24-1 | NA | NA | TGTGCCACCAGTGATTCGACTGCAGGACTAAATTCACCCCTCCACTTT | CATSDSTAGLNSPLHF
TRBJ1-2 | TRBV7-9 | NA | TRBD1 | TGTGCCAGCAGCCTAGGGACAGGGGGCGCAAAGGGCTACACCTTC | CASSLGTGGAKGYTF
TRBJ2-4 | TRBV7-8 | few | TRBD1 | TGTGCCAGCAGCTTAGCGGACAGGGGGTGGGCCAAAAACATTCAGTACTTC | CASSLADRGWAKNIQYF
TRBJ2-1 | TRBV7-6 | few | TRBD2 | TGTGCCAGCAGCGATTGGACTAGCGGGGGGGCCTGGGATGAGCAGTTCTTC | CASSDWTSGGAWDEQFF
TRBJ1-1 | TRBV7-2 | few | NA | TGTGCCAGCAGCTTGAACAGCCAGAAGACTGAAGCTTTCTTT | CASSLNSQKTEAFF
TRBJ1-5 | TRBV7-9 | few | TRBD1 | TGTGCCAGCAGCTTAGGAGGGGGAGGGGGCCAGCCCCAGCATTTT | CASSLGGGGGQPQHF
TRBJ1-5 | TRBV4-3 | NA | NA | TGCGCCAGCAGCCAGGACGCGGGATGGGGCAATCAGCCCCAGCATTTT | CASSQDAGWGNQPQHF
TRBJ2-7 | TRBV6-5 | NA | NA | TGTGCCAGCAGTTACATGGGCGAGCAGTACTTC | CASSYMGEQYF
TRBJ2-3 | TRBV4-1 | few | NA | TGCGCCAGCAGCCAAGGCGGGGTTAGCACAGATACGCAGTATTTT | CASSQGGVSTDTQYF
TRBJ1-2 | TRBV7-8 | few | NA | TGTGCCAGCAGCCCCCGAGAGGGCGCTGACTATGGCTACACCTTC | CASSPREGADYGYTF